This is a list of T cell receptor beta chains from one sample in a study of blood T cell repertoires in COVID-19. Assay used: immunoSEQ multiplex PCR; TCRdb lists only in-frame clones, some missing. The repertoire has around 360,000 clones, roughly nine tenths of them found once; the top ten carry 2.5% to 3%. The specimen was PBMCs or T cells enriched from blood (not recorded which). The receptors derive from a woman aged 25 to 39 who had recovered from COVID-19. CDR3s include the opening cysteine and the closing phenylalanine or tryptophan. The D gene is left open where the match is weak. Clone size, where shown, is once, few, many, or a class for clones that have expanded.

abundance: few
d_gene: TRBD2
v_gene: TRBV7-9
j_gene: TRBJ2-5
CDR3aa: CASSLATGGGETQYF
CDR3nt: TGTGCCAGCAGCTTAGCGACGGGGGGTGGAGAGACCCAGTACTTC

abundance: once
d_gene: TRBD1
v_gene: TRBV12-3/TRBV12-4
j_gene: TRBJ1-1
CDR3aa: CASRLTGFNEAFF
CDR3nt: TGTGCCAGCCGGTTGACAGGGTTTAATGAAGCTTTCTTT

abundance: -
d_gene: -
v_gene: TRBV13
j_gene: TRBJ2-7
CDR3aa: CASSLGATTYEQYF
CDR3nt: TGTGCCAGCAGCTTAGGAGCCACCACCTACGAGCAGTACTTC

abundance: -
d_gene: TRBD1
v_gene: TRBV5-1
j_gene: TRBJ1-1
CDR3aa: CASKQGDGTEAFF
CDR3nt: TGCGCCAGTAAGCAGGGGGATGGCACTGAAGCTTTCTTT

abundance: few
d_gene: -
v_gene: TRBV6-5
j_gene: TRBJ2-2
CDR3aa: CASSYKQINTGELFF
CDR3nt: TGTGCCAGCAGTTACAAACAGATAAACACCGGGGAGCTGTTTTTT

abundance: -
d_gene: -
v_gene: TRBV29-1
j_gene: TRBJ1-5
CDR3aa: CSVGSGGNQPQHF
CDR3nt: TGCAGCGTTGGCTCCGGGGGCAATCAGCCCCAGCATTTT

abundance: -
d_gene: TRBD2
v_gene: TRBV7-2
j_gene: TRBJ2-5
CDR3aa: CASSPRRGVQETQYF
CDR3nt: TGTGCCAGCAGCCCGAGGCGGGGGGTCCAAGAGACCCAGTACTTC

abundance: -
d_gene: -
v_gene: TRBV7-8
j_gene: TRBJ1-1
CDR3aa: CASSPGSDTEAFF
CDR3nt: TGTGCCAGCAGCCCGGGGTCTGACACTGAAGCTTTCTTT

abundance: -
d_gene: -
v_gene: TRBV2
j_gene: TRBJ1-1
CDR3aa: CASIYHYEAFF
CDR3nt: TGTGCCAGCATATACCACTACGAAGCTTTCTTT

abundance: -
d_gene: TRBD2
v_gene: TRBV7-8
j_gene: TRBJ2-7
CDR3aa: CASSSPEVVAGRQYF
CDR3nt: TGTGCCAGCAGCTCCCCCGAGGTGGTAGCGGGAAGGCAGTACTTC

abundance: -
d_gene: TRBD1
v_gene: TRBV5-1
j_gene: TRBJ1-2
CDR3aa: CASSSRQGGYYGYTF
CDR3nt: TGCGCCAGCAGCTCCCGACAGGGGGGGTACTATGGCTACACCTTC

abundance: -
d_gene: TRBD2
v_gene: TRBV2
j_gene: TRBJ2-2
CDR3aa: CASTRLSGGNTGELFF
CDR3nt: TGTGCCAGCACTCGATTAAGCGGGGGGAACACCGGGGAGCTGTTTTTT

abundance: -
d_gene: -
v_gene: TRBV18
j_gene: TRBJ1-3
CDR3aa: CASSLETSSGNTIYF
CDR3nt: TGTGCCAGCTCACTTGAGACTAGCTCTGGAAACACCATATATTTT

abundance: -
d_gene: TRBD1
v_gene: TRBV4-1
j_gene: TRBJ1-1
CDR3aa: CASREQGAGTEAFF
CDR3nt: TGCGCCAGCAGGGAACAGGGGGCCGGCACTGAAGCTTTCTTT

abundance: -
d_gene: -
v_gene: TRBV12-3/TRBV12-4
j_gene: TRBJ1-2
CDR3aa: CASSLTGIYGYTF
CDR3nt: TGTGCCAGCAGTTTAACAGGGATCTATGGCTACACCTTC

abundance: -
d_gene: TRBD2
v_gene: TRBV3-1/TRBV3-2
j_gene: TRBJ2-1
CDR3aa: CASSPWGAGGPGHEQFF
CDR3nt: TGTGCCAGCAGCCCGTGGGGAGCGGGAGGGCCTGGCCATGAGCAGTTCTTC

abundance: -
d_gene: -
v_gene: TRBV11-1
j_gene: TRBJ2-5
CDR3aa: CASSFEGDRKTQYF
CDR3nt: TGTGCCAGCAGCTTCGAGGGGGATAGGAAGACCCAGTACTTC

abundance: -
d_gene: -
v_gene: TRBV29-1
j_gene: TRBJ2-5
CDR3aa: CSVRVLGETQYF
CDR3nt: TGCAGCGTTCGGGTACTTGGGGAGACCCAGTACTTC

abundance: -
d_gene: -
v_gene: TRBV10-3
j_gene: TRBJ1-5
CDR3aa: CAISDRPGRGGQPQHF
CDR3nt: TGTGCCATCAGTGACCGGCCGGGCAGAGGAGGTCAGCCCCAGCATTTT

abundance: -
d_gene: TRBD2
v_gene: TRBV29-1
j_gene: TRBJ2-2
CDR3aa: CSVRGGRPGELFF
CDR3nt: TGCAGCGTCCGGGGGGGCCGGCCCGGGGAGCTGTTTTTT

abundance: -
d_gene: TRBD1
v_gene: TRBV6-5
j_gene: TRBJ1-3
CDR3aa: CASSYGGTAGNTIYF
CDR3nt: TGTGCCAGCAGTTACGGGGGGACAGCTGGAAACACCATATATTTT

abundance: once
d_gene: -
v_gene: TRBV9
j_gene: TRBJ2-7
CDR3aa: CASSVAPLGSSYEQYF
CDR3nt: TGTGCCAGCAGCGTAGCCCCCTTAGGGAGCTCCTACGAGCAGTACTTC

abundance: -
d_gene: TRBD1
v_gene: TRBV9
j_gene: TRBJ2-7
CDR3aa: CASSVRQGGEQYF
CDR3nt: TGTGCCAGCAGCGTAAGACAGGGGGGTGAGCAGTACTTC

abundance: -
d_gene: -
v_gene: TRBV5-1
j_gene: TRBJ2-3
CDR3aa: CASSLGGPTDTQYF
CDR3nt: TGCGCCAGCAGCTTGGGAGGGCCTACAGATACGCAGTATTTT

abundance: -
d_gene: TRBD2
v_gene: TRBV18
j_gene: TRBJ2-1
CDR3aa: CASSPTTSGYYNEQFF
CDR3nt: TGTGCCAGCTCACCAACTACTAGCGGGTACTACAATGAGCAGTTCTTC

abundance: -
d_gene: TRBD2
v_gene: TRBV6-2/TRBV6-3
j_gene: TRBJ2-2
CDR3aa: CASSGGAGELFF
CDR3nt: TGTGCCAGCAGTGGGGGGGCCGGGGAGCTGTTTTTT

abundance: -
d_gene: TRBD1
v_gene: TRBV2
j_gene: TRBJ1-5
CDR3aa: CASSERGGEDQPQHF
CDR3nt: TGTGCCAGCAGTGAACGAGGGGGCGAGGACCAGCCCCAGCATTTT

abundance: -
d_gene: -
v_gene: TRBV13
j_gene: TRBJ2-7
CDR3aa: CASSDSLYEQYF
CDR3nt: TGTGCCAGCAGCGACAGTCTCTACGAGCAGTACTTC

abundance: -
d_gene: TRBD1
v_gene: TRBV7-8
j_gene: TRBJ2-4
CDR3aa: CASSLIYRGFQYF
CDR3nt: TGTGCCAGCAGCTTAATCTACAGGGGGTTTCAGTACTTC

abundance: -
d_gene: -
v_gene: TRBV20-1
j_gene: TRBJ2-7
CDR3aa: CSASFLSYEQYF
CDR3nt: TGCAGTGCTAGTTTCTTGTCCTACGAGCAGTACTTC

abundance: -
d_gene: -
v_gene: TRBV24-1
j_gene: TRBJ2-3
CDR3aa: CATRSSDGRGNTDTQYF
CDR3nt: TGTGCCACCCGATCCTCAGATGGACGGGGGAACACAGATACGCAGTATTTT

abundance: -
d_gene: TRBD2
v_gene: TRBV27
j_gene: TRBJ2-3
CDR3aa: CASSSWGLVDTQYF
CDR3nt: TGTGCCAGCAGTTCTTGGGGACTAGTAGATACGCAGTATTTT

abundance: -
d_gene: TRBD1
v_gene: TRBV19
j_gene: TRBJ1-5
CDR3aa: CATKPPRDRLSGGSNQPQHF
CDR3nt: TGTGCCACAAAGCCGCCCCGGGACAGGCTAAGCGGTGGAAGCAATCAGCCCCAGCATTTT

abundance: -
d_gene: -
v_gene: TRBV7-2
j_gene: TRBJ2-3
CDR3aa: CASSRPGTNEYTQYF
CDR3nt: TGTGCCAGCAGCCGGCCGGGGACAAATGAATATACGCAGTATTTT

abundance: -
d_gene: -
v_gene: TRBV19
j_gene: TRBJ1-3
CDR3aa: CASSYAASGNTIYF
CDR3nt: TGTGCCAGTAGTTACGCGGCATCGGGAAACACCATATATTTT

abundance: -
d_gene: -
v_gene: TRBV11-3
j_gene: TRBJ2-2
CDR3aa: CASSQGGSGNTGELFF
CDR3nt: TGTGCCAGCAGCCAGGGGGGTAGCGGGAACACCGGGGAGCTGTTTTTT

abundance: -
d_gene: -
v_gene: TRBV6-5
j_gene: TRBJ1-2
CDR3aa: CASSYSTKNYGYTF
CDR3nt: TGTGCCAGCAGTTACTCGACAAAGAACTATGGCTACACCTTC

abundance: -
d_gene: -
v_gene: TRBV5-1
j_gene: TRBJ2-7
CDR3aa: CASSLAPQGTSYEQYF
CDR3nt: TGCGCCAGCAGCTTGGCCCCTCAGGGGACCTCCTACGAGCAGTACTTC

abundance: -
d_gene: TRBD1
v_gene: TRBV18
j_gene: TRBJ1-5
CDR3aa: CASSHDRGQDQPQHF
CDR3nt: TGTGCCAGCTCACACGACAGGGGGCAAGACCAGCCCCAGCATTTT

abundance: -
d_gene: -
v_gene: TRBV6-5
j_gene: TRBJ1-6
CDR3aa: CASSNRDMTIPLHF
CDR3nt: TGTGCCAGCAGTAACCGGGACATGACCATACCCCTCCACTTT

abundance: -
d_gene: -
v_gene: TRBV15
j_gene: TRBJ2-3
CDR3aa: CATSRDPTVGDTQYF
CDR3nt: TGTGCCACCAGCAGAGATCCGACTGTTGGAGATACGCAGTATTTT

abundance: -
d_gene: -
v_gene: TRBV10-3
j_gene: TRBJ2-5
CDR3aa: CAISESRGPHQETQYF
CDR3nt: TGTGCCATCAGTGAAAGCAGGGGCCCTCATCAAGAGACCCAGTACTTC

abundance: -
d_gene: TRBD1
v_gene: TRBV10-3
j_gene: TRBJ1-2
CDR3aa: CAISDSTGVSGYTF
CDR3nt: TGTGCCATCAGTGATTCGACAGGGGTGAGTGGCTACACCTTC

abundance: once
d_gene: -
v_gene: TRBV28
j_gene: TRBJ1-3
CDR3aa: CASVAGGSSGNTIYF
CDR3nt: TGTGCCAGCGTCGCGGGGGGGAGCTCTGGAAACACCATATATTTT

abundance: -
d_gene: TRBD2
v_gene: TRBV29-1
j_gene: TRBJ2-1
CDR3aa: CSVLGTSVTYNEQFF
CDR3nt: TGCAGCGTCCTAGGGACTAGCGTTACCTACAATGAGCAGTTCTTC

abundance: -
d_gene: -
v_gene: TRBV27
j_gene: TRBJ1-6
CDR3aa: CASTYSTGSPLHF
CDR3nt: TGTGCCAGCACTTACTCGACGGGTTCACCCCTCCACTTT

abundance: -
d_gene: -
v_gene: TRBV7-9
j_gene: TRBJ2-6
CDR3aa: CASSLVSSGANVLTF
CDR3nt: TGTGCCAGCAGCTTAGTATCCTCTGGGGCCAACGTCCTGACTTTC

abundance: -
d_gene: -
v_gene: TRBV28
j_gene: TRBJ1-5
CDR3aa: CASSLNRDNQPQHF
CDR3nt: TGTGCCAGCAGTTTGAATCGGGACAATCAGCCCCAGCATTTT

abundance: -
d_gene: -
v_gene: TRBV28
j_gene: TRBJ1-1
CDR3aa: CASSSFRQLAAEAFF
CDR3nt: TGTGCCAGCAGTTCCTTCAGACAGCTTGCCGCTGAAGCTTTCTTT

abundance: once
d_gene: -
v_gene: TRBV15
j_gene: TRBJ1-5
CDR3aa: CATQRVGWSNQPQHF
CDR3nt: TGTGCCACCCAGAGGGTAGGATGGAGCAATCAGCCCCAGCATTTT

abundance: -
d_gene: -
v_gene: TRBV6-5
j_gene: TRBJ1-3
CDR3aa: CASKAAAGNTIYF
CDR3nt: TGTGCCAGTAAGGCGGCAGCTGGAAACACCATATATTTT

abundance: -
d_gene: TRBD1
v_gene: TRBV5-6
j_gene: TRBJ1-2
CDR3aa: CASSWTGKGYTF
CDR3nt: TGTGCCAGCAGCTGGACAGGGAAAGGCTACACCTTC

abundance: -
d_gene: TRBD2
v_gene: TRBV18
j_gene: TRBJ2-7
CDR3aa: CASSPRGGAGGWEQYF
CDR3nt: TGTGCCAGCTCACCACGAGGTGGAGCGGGAGGGTGGGAGCAGTACTTC

abundance: -
d_gene: -
v_gene: TRBV25-1
j_gene: TRBJ2-7
CDR3aa: CASRPGHTSYEQYF
CDR3nt: TGTGCCAGCAGGCCGGGACATACGTCCTACGAGCAGTACTTC

abundance: -
d_gene: -
v_gene: TRBV14
j_gene: TRBJ2-6
CDR3aa: CASSQRRFSGANVLTF
CDR3nt: TGTGCCAGCAGCCAAAGGAGGTTCTCTGGGGCCAACGTCCTGACTTTC

abundance: -
d_gene: -
v_gene: TRBV7-2
j_gene: TRBJ2-7
CDR3aa: CASREGNDEQYF
CDR3nt: TGTGCCAGCAGGGAGGGGAACGACGAGCAGTACTTC

abundance: -
d_gene: -
v_gene: TRBV5-1
j_gene: TRBJ1-6
CDR3aa: CASSLDFGLESPLHF
CDR3nt: TGCGCCAGCAGCTTGGACTTCGGGTTGGAGTCACCCCTCCACTTT

abundance: -
d_gene: -
v_gene: TRBV9
j_gene: TRBJ1-5
CDR3aa: CASSVGEGVHQPQHF
CDR3nt: TGTGCCAGCAGCGTAGGGGAGGGGGTCCATCAGCCCCAGCATTTT

abundance: -
d_gene: TRBD2
v_gene: TRBV27
j_gene: TRBJ2-7
CDR3aa: CASSPLYSGSEQYF
CDR3nt: TGTGCCAGCAGTCCCCTGTACAGCGGGAGCGAGCAGTACTTC

abundance: -
d_gene: -
v_gene: TRBV25-1
j_gene: TRBJ1-1
CDR3aa: CASSESGGRNTEAFF
CDR3nt: TGTGCCAGCAGTGAAAGCGGGGGTCGGAACACTGAAGCTTTCTTT